The sequence of this T cell receptor (beta chain) was determined in a study of blood T cell repertoires in COVID-19. The CDR3 length is 14 residues. The trim removed 4 bases at V and 4 bases at J, leaving 3 bases unmatched. CDR1 is SGHRS and CDR2 is YFSETQ in the germline V gene. Assay: immunoSEQ multiplex PCR; the TCRdb copy retains only in-frame clones and omits some. The sample lists a few hundred thousand clones; approximately 90% were seen once. The study drew participants aged about 18 to 89 years from fewer than 30 US areas. Recovered Cohort 3 donors showed two negative PCRs, clearance, or symptom resolution.

The chain combines TRBV5-1 with TRBJ2-3; 10 nucleotides match TRBD2. The sequenced material came from PBMCs or T cells enriched from blood (not recorded which). The source is a man between 25 and 39 years old who had recovered from COVID-19. CDR3 sequence: CASSQSGRADTQYF. The CDR3 nucleotides read TGCGCCAGCAGCCAAAGCGGGAGGGCAGATACGCAGTATTTT. Together with reference TRBV5-1 and TRBJ2-3, the CDR3 gives the full variable domain: KAGVTQTPRYLIKTRGQQVTLSCSPISGHRSVSWYQQTPGQGLQFLFEYFSETQRNKGNFPGRFSGRQFSNSRSEMNVSTLELGDSALYLCASSQSGRADTQYFGPGTRLTVL.